The 5 T cell receptor beta chains given below trace back to one sample, sequenced in a study of blood T cells in healthy people across ages. Combining a sample-barcoded 5' primer with a J-beta primer mix, a second PCR ran for about 7 to 11 cycles. MiXCR, applied by TCRdb to the 5' RACE reads, yields one record per CDR3 protein. This sample has roughly 1.7 million distinct CDR3 sequences, with roughly a third found just once. The sequenced sample consisted of blood. The receptors shown here come from a woman in her twenties or thirties in good health.

This clonotype came up once. In this CDR3 the conserved last residue, phenylalanine or tryptophan, is missing, so a read error is likely. The V and J genes are TRBV5-1 and TRBJ1-6; D is possibly TRBD1 (5 bases). CDR1 SGHRS and CDR2 YFSETQ come from the germline V gene. Between the trimmed V and J ends, which lost 4 bases and 7 bases, there was a span of 18 bases. This CDR3 has 16 residues. The CDR3 DNA follows: TGCGCCAGCAGCACGGGGACCGCCGCTTCCAATTCACCCCTCCACTTG. It codes for CASSTGTAASNSPLHL.

This clonotype was seen only once. The rearrangement joins TRBV11-2 to TRBJ1-2; possible D gene TRBD1, 6 bases. Germline V CDR1 and CDR2: SGHAT, FQNNGV. This CDR3 contains 14 residues. Trimming pared 6 bases from V and 3 bases from J, leaving 14 bases between. In nucleotides, the CDR3 is TGTGCCAGCAGGAAAATACAGGGAGACTATGGCTACACCTTC. Residues: CASRKIQGDYGYTF.

J is TRBJ1-1 and V is TRBV6-1; 9 nucleotides agree with TRBD1. Germline V CDR1 and CDR2: MNHNS, SASEGT. Trimming cost V 6 bases and J 11 bases; bases outside gene matches: 13. CDR3 length: 14 residues. The CDR3 region is CASRTSDRGWMAFF. The CDR3 bases are TGTGCCAGCAGGACCTCGGACAGGGGATGGATGGCTTTCTTT.

The chain employs TRBV6-1 and TRBJ1-5; D not resolved. Germline V gives CDR1 MNHNS, CDR2 SASEGT. This CDR3 region has 14 residues. The germline V and J ends were trimmed by 3 bases and 1 base, with 7 bases remaining between them. CDR3 sequence reads: CASSDGWSNQPQHF. The CDR3 region has the DNA TGTGCCAGCAGTGATGGATGGAGCAATCAGCCCCAGCATTTT.

This clonotype was picked up a small number of times. The CDR3 DNA follows: TGCAGTGCTGGACTTCCGCGGGGAGGCTACGAGCAGTACTTC. It encodes CSAGLPRGGYEQYF. The chain has TRBV20-1 and TRBJ2-7, with a possible D match to TRBD2 (6 bases). The CDR3 spans 14 residues. The germline CDR1 and CDR2 sequences are DFQATT and SNEGSKA (reference sequence). The ends were cut back, 5 bases at V and 3 bases at J, with 17 bases in the middle.